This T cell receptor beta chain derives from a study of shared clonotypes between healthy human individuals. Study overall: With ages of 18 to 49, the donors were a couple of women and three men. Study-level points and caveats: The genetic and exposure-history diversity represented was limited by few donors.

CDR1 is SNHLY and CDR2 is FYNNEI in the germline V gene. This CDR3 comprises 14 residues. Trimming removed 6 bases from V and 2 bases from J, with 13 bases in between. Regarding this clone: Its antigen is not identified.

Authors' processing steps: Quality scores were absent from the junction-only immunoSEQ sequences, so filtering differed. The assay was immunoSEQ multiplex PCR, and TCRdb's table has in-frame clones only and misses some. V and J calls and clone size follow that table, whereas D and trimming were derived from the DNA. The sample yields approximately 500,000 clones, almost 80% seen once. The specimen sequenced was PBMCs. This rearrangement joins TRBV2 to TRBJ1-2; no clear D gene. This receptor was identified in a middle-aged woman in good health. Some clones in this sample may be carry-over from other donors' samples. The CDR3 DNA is TGTGCCAGCAGCTACATGGGCCTAAACTATGGCTACACCTTC. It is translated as CASSYMGLNYGYTF.